These 9 T cell receptor beta chains were sequenced from one sample in a study of blood T cell repertoires in COVID-19. Using immunoSEQ multiplex PCR, the repertoire was profiled, and TCRdb retains in-frame clones only, with some absent. The repertoire includes some 160,000 clones, just over 90% of them detected once, and roughly 5% sits in the top ten. Material: peripheral blood. The receptors stem from a man aged 18 to 30 with COVID-19, enrolled during active disease.

This chain connects TRBV5-1 to TRBJ1-2; D is possibly TRBD1 (5 bases). This CDR3 comprises 12 residues. Trimming left V 0 bases short and J 13 bases short, with 13 bases between. From germline, CDR1 is SGHRS and CDR2 YFSETQ. The CDR3 here is CASSLAMGEATF. The DNA for the CDR3 is TGCGCCAGCAGCTTGGCAATGGGGGAGGCCACCTTC.

This clone was detected only once. This sequence joins TRBV7-2 and TRBJ1-1, with D possibly being TRBD1 (6 bases). Trimming left V 2 bases short and J 3 bases short, with 7 bases between. The CDR3 loop spans 13 amino acids. The germline CDR1 and CDR2 sequences are SGHTA and FQGNSA. The CDR3 bases are TGTGCCAGCAGCTTATCAGGGGACACTGAAGCTTTCTTT. It encodes CASSLSGDTEAFF.

V gene TRBV7-8 combines with J gene TRBJ1-2, with 8 bases aligning to TRBD1. The germline V gene encodes CDR1 SGHVS and CDR2 FQNEAQ. The CDR3 has 19 amino acids. V shed 5 bases and J 8 bases; nucleotides not matched to a gene: 25. In nucleotides, the CDR3 is TGTGCCAGCAGCCCTCGGCGGGCACAGGGGGTTCCATTCCCGAGAGGCTACACCTTC. The encoded protein is CASSPRRAQGVPFPRGYTF.

This clone was observed once. V is TRBV7-9 and J is TRBJ2-1, with 10 bases identical to TRBD2. Per germline, CDR1 SEHNR and CDR2 FQNEAQ (reference sequence). Trimming removed 7 bases from V and 7 bases from J; junction bases left unmatched: 4. The CDR3 totals 13 residues. CDR3 bases: TGTGCCAGCAACCCAGCGGGAGGGAATGAGCAGTTCTTC. Translated: CASNPAGGNEQFF.

The chain combines TRBV27 with TRBJ2-7; TRBD1 aligns across 11 bases. V lost 5 bases and J lost 6; bases outside the gene matches: 3. The CDR3 has 13 amino acids. Germline V gives CDR1 MNHEY, CDR2 SMNVEV (reference sequence). The chain's CDR3 is CASSGQGASEQYF. For the CDR3, the DNA is TGTGCCAGCAGTGGACAGGGGGCTAGCGAGCAGTACTTC.

The genes are TRBV27 and TRBJ2-2, with TRBD1 as a possible D gene (6 bases). Germline CDR1 reads MNHEY; CDR2 reads SMNVEV (reference sequence). Trimming removed 5 bases at V and 2 bases at J, with 15 bases between. This CDR3 contains 16 residues. The CDR3 DNA is TGTGCCAGCAGTCCATGGGGGCAGAGAAACACCGGGGAGCTGTTTTTT. Translation: CASSPWGQRNTGELFF.

The V call is TRBV6-5, the J call TRBJ1-6, with a weak D call TRBD1 (6 bases). This CDR3 comprises 15 residues. The germline V gene encodes CDR1 MNHEY and CDR2 SVGAGI. With 11 bases removed from V and 7 bases from J, the gap between germline ends came to 21 bases. The CDR3 region has the DNA TGTGCCTCTTCCCTCAGGGGTCCCATCAATTCACCCCTCCACTTT. Translation: CASSLRGPINSPLHF.

The rearrangement uses TRBV11-3 and TRBJ2-1, with D possibly matching TRBD1 (6 bases). The CDR3 runs 13 residues. V was trimmed by 4 bases and J by 7 bases, leaving 11 bases between them. CDR1 is SGHNT, CDR2 YENEEA, per germline. CDR3 nucleotides: TGTGCCAGCAGCTCAGGGGCTGGAAATGAGCAGTTCTTC. It translates to CASSSGAGNEQFF.

CDR3 loop: CASSVDGDTEAFF. The CDR3 coding sequence is TGTGCCAGCAGCGTAGACGGGGACACTGAAGCTTTCTTT. The chain links TRBV9 to TRBJ1-1, with D uncertain. From germline, CDR1 is SGDLS and CDR2 YYNGEE. This CDR3 region has 13 residues. V lost 0 bases to trimming and J lost 3 bases, with 6 bases between them.